This T cell receptor (beta chain) was recovered during a study of radiotherapy plus CTLA-4 blockade in lung cancer. Findings of the study overall: Subsequent to radiotherapy plus ipilimumab, tumor-derived TCR clones underwent expansion in blood.

As for this clone: Its cognate antigen is unknown.

CDR3 length equals 13 residues. Germline loops: CDR1 SNHLY, CDR2 FYNNEI. Deletions cut 7 bases from V and 1 base from J, with 10 bases between. Generated by immunoSEQ multiplex PCR, the TCRdb table keeps only in-frame clones and is missing some. The top ten clones hold 9.9% of a sample with around 80,000 clones, under 75% of them seen once. Sample: peripheral blood, taken from a patient treated with radiotherapy plus ipilimumab. The J gene is TRBJ1-1, the V gene TRBV2, with D perhaps TRBD1 (5 bases). This receptor was identified in a human donor with non-small cell lung cancer whose response to radiotherapy plus ipilimumab could not be evaluated. The CDR3 here is CASMRDWNTEAFF. The CDR3 DNA reads as TGTGCCAGCATGCGGGACTGGAACACTGAAGCTTTCTTT.